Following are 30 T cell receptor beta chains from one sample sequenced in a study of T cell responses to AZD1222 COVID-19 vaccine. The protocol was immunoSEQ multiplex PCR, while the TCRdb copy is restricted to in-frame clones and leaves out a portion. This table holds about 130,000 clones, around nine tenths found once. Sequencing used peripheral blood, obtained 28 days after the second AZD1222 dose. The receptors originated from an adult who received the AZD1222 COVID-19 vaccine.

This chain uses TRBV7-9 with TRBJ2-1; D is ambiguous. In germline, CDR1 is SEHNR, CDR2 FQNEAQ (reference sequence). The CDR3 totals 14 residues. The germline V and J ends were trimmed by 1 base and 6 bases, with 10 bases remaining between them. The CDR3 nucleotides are TGTGCCAGCAGCTTAGAGGTCCCCGGCAATGAGCAGTTCTTC. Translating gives CASSLEVPGNEQFF.

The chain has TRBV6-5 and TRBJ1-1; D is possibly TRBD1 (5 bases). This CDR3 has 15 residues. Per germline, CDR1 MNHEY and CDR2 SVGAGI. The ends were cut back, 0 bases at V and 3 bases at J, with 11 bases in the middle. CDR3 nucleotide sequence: TGTGCCAGCAGTTACTCGGGGGTGGTAGACACTGAAGCTTTCTTT. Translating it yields CASSYSGVVDTEAFF.

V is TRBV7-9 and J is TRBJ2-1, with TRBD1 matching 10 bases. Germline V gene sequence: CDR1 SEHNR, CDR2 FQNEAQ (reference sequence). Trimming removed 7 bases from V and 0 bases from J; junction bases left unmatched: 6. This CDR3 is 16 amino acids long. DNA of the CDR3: TGTGCCAGCACTCCGGGACAGGGGTTCTCCTACAATGAGCAGTTCTTC. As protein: CASTPGQGFSYNEQFF.

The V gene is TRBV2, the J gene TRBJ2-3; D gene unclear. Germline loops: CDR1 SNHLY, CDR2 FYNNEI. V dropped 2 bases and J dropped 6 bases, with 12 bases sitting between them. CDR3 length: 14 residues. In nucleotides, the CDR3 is TGTGCCAGCAGTGAAACCGGATTCTTTGATACGCAGTATTTT. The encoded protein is CASSETGFFDTQYF. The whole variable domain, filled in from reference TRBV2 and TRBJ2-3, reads EPEVTQTPSHQVTQMGQEVILRCVPISNHLYFYWYRQILGQKVEFLVSFYNNEISEKSEIFDDQFSVERPDGSNFTLKIRSTKLEDSAMYFCASSETGFFDTQYFGPGTRLTVL.

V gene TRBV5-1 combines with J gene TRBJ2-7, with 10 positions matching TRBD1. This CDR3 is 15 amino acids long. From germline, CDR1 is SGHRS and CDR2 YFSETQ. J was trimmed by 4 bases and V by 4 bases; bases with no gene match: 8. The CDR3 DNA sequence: TGCGCCAGCAGCGACCCCGGGACAGGGGATTACGAGCAGTACTTC. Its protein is CASSDPGTGDYEQYF.

CDR3 protein: CASGSTSVRSYNEQFF. In nucleotides, the CDR3 is TGCGCCAGCGGCTCCACTAGCGTCCGCTCCTACAATGAGCAGTTCTTC. The chain carries TRBV10-2 and TRBJ2-1; 7 bases are a match to TRBD2. V shed 8 bases, J shed 0 bases, and the junction held 10 bases outside the gene matches. Germline V lookup: CDR1 WSHSY, CDR2 SAAADI. The CDR3 covers 16 residues.

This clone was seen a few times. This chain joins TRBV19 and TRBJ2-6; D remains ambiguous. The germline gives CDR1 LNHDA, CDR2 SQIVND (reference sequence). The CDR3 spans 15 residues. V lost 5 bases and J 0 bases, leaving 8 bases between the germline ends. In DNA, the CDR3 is TGTGCCAGTAGTTCAATTTACTCTGGGGCCAACGTCCTGACTTTC. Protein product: CASSSIYSGANVLTF.

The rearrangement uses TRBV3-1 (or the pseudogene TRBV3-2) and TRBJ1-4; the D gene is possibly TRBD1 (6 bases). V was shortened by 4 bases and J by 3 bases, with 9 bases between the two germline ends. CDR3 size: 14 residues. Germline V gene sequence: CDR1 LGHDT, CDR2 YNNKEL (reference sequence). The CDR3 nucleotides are TGTGCCAGCAGCCTGAGGGGGTCTAATGAAAAACTGTTTTTT. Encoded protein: CASSLRGSNEKLFF.

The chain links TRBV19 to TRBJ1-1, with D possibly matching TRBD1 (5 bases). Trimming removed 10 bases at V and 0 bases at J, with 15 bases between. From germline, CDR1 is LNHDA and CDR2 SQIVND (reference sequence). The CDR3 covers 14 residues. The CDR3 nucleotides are TGTGCCACCTGCTTGGGACCGATGAACACTGAAGCTTTCTTT. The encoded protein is CATCLGPMNTEAFF.

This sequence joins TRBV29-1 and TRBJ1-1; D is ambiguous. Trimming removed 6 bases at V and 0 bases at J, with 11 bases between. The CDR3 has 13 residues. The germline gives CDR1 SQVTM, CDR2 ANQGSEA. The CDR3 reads CSVRLVLNTEAFF. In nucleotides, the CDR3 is TGCAGCGTCCGGTTGGTCCTGAACACTGAAGCTTTCTTT.

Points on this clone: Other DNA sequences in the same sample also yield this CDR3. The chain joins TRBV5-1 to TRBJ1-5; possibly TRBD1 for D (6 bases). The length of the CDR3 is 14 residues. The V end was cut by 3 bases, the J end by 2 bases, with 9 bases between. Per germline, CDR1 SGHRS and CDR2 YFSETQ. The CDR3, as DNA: TGCGCCAGCAGCTCAGGGGAACGCAATCAGCCCCAGCATTTT. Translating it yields CASSSGERNQPQHF.

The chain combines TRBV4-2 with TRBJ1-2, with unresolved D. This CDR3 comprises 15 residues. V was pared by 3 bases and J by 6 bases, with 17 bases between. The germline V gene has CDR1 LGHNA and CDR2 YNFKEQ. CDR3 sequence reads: CASSHEIRITNGYTF. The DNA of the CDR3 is TGTGCCAGCAGCCACGAAATCAGGATTACTAATGGCTACACCTTC.

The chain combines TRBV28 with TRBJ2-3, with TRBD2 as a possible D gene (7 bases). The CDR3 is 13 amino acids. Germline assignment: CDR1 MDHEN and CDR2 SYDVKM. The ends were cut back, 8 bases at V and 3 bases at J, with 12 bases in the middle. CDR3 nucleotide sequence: TGTGCCAGCGGGGGGGGCGGTACAGATACGCAGTATTTT. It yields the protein CASGGGGTDTQYF.

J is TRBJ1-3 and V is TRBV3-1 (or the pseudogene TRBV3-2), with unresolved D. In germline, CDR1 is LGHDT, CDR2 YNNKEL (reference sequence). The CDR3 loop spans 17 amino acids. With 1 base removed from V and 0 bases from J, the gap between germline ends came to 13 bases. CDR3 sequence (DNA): TGTGCCAGCAGCCAAGGGACCCCGGGAAGCTCTGGAAACACCATATATTTT. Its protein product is CASSQGTPGSSGNTIYF.

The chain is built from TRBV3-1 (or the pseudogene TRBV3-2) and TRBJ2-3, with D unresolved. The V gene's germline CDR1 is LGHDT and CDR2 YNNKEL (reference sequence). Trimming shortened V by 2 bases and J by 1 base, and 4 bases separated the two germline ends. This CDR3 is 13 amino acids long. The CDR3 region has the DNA TGTGCCAGCAGCCAATGGGGCACAGATACGCAGTATTTT. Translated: CASSQWGTDTQYF.

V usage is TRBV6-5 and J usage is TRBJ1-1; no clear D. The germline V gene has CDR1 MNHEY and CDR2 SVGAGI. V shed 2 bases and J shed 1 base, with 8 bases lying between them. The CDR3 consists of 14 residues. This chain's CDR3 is CASSYHRWNTEAFF. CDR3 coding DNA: TGTGCCAGCAGTTACCACAGATGGAACACTGAAGCTTTCTTT.

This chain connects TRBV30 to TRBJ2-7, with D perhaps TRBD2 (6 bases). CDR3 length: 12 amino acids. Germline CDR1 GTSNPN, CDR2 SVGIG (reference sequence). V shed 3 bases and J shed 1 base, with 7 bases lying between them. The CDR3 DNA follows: TGTGCCTGGAGAGGAGGGTCCTACGAGCAGTACTTC. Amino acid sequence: CAWRGGSYEQYF.

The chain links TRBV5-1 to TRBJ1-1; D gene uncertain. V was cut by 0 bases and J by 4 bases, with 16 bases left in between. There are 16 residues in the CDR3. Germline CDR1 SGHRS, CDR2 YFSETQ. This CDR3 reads CASSLGTAILGTEAFF. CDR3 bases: TGCGCCAGCAGCTTGGGAACAGCTATCCTCGGCACTGAAGCTTTCTTT. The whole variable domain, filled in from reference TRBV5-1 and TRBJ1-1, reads KAGVTQTPRYLIKTRGQQVTLSCSPISGHRSVSWYQQTPGQGLQFLFEYFSETQRNKGNFPGRFSGRQFSNSRSEMNVSTLELGDSALYLCASSLGTAILGTEAFFGQGTRLTVV.

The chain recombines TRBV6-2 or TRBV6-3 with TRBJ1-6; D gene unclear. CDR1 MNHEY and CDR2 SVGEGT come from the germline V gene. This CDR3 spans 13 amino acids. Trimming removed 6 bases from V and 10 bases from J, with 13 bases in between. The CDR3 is CASSIGGISPLHF. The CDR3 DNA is TGTGCCAGCAGCATTGGAGGAATCTCACCCCTCCACTTT.

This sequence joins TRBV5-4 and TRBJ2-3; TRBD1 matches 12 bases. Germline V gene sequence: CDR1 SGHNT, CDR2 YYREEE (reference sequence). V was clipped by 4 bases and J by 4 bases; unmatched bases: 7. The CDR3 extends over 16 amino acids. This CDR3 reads CASSDGDRGLADTQYF. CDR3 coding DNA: TGTGCCAGCAGCGACGGGGACAGGGGGCTGGCAGATACGCAGTATTTT.

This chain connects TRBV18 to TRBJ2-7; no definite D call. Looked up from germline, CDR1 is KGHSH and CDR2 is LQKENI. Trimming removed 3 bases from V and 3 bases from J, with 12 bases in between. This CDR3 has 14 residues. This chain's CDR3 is CASSPSRDLYEQYF. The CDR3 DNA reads TGTGCCAGCTCACCCTCCCGAGACCTCTACGAGCAGTACTTC.

The chain's CDR3 is CASRAGGPGANVLTF. The CDR3 nucleotides read TGTGCCAGCAGGGCGGGGGGCCCTGGGGCCAACGTCCTGACTTTC. The chain has TRBV6-5 and TRBJ2-6, with 8 bases aligning to TRBD2. The CDR3 consists of 15 residues. The germline V gene encodes CDR1 MNHEY and CDR2 SVGAGI. V lost 6 bases, J lost 2 bases, and 3 bases stayed unmatched.

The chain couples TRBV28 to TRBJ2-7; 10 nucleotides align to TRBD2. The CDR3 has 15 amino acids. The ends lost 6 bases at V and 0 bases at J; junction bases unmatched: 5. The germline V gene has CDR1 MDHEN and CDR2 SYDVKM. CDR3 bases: TGTGCCAGCAGAGTACCTAGCGGGAGCTCCTACGAGCAGTACTTC. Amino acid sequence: CASRVPSGSSYEQYF.

In DNA form, the CDR3 reads TGTGCCAGCAGTTTGGGGGGCGCGAAAGCTTTCTTT. Protein: CASSLGGAKAFF. V usage is TRBV12-3 or TRBV12-4 and J usage is TRBJ1-1; D is possibly TRBD1 (6 bases). The CDR3 contains 12 residues. Deletions cut 3 bases from V and 9 bases from J, with 11 bases between.

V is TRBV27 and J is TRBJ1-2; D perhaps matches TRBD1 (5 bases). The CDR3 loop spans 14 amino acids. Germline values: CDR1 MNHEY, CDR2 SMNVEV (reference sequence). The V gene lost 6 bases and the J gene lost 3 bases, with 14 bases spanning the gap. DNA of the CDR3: TGTGCCAGCAGAAATTCAGGGATACACTATGGCTACACCTTC. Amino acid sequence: CASRNSGIHYGYTF.

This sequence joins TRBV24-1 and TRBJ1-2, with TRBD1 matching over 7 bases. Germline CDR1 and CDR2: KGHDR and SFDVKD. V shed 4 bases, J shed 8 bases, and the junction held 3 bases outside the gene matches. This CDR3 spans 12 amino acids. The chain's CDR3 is CATSETGSGYTF. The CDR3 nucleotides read TGTGCCACCAGTGAGACAGGGAGCGGCTACACCTTC.

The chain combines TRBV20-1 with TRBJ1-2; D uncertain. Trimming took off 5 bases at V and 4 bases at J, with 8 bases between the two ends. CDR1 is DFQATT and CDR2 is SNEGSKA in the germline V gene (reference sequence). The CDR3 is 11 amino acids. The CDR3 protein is CSAFETYGYTF. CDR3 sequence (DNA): TGCAGTGCTTTTGAGACCTATGGCTACACCTTC.

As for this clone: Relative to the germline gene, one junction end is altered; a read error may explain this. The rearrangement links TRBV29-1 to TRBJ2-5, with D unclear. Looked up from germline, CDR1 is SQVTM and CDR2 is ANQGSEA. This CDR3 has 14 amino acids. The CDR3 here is CSVEDNQRQETQYF. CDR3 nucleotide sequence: TGCAGCGTCGAAGACAATCAGCGTCAAGAGACCCAGTACTTC.

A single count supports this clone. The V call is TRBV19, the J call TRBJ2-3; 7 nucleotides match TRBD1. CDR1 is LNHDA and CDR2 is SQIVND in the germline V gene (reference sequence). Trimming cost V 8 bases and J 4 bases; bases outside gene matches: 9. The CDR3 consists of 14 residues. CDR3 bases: TGTGCCAGTCGTCAACAGGGGCGCCCAGATACGCAGTATTTT. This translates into CASRQQGRPDTQYF.

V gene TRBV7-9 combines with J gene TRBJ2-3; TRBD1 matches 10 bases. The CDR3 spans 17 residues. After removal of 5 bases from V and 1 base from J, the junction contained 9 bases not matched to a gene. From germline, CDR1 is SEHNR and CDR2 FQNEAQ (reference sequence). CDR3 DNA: TGTGCCAGCAGCCTCCGCGGACAGGGGGTAGGCACAGATACGCAGTATTTT. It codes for CASSLRGQGVGTDTQYF.